This TCR beta chain originates from a study of PD-L1 blockade in urothelial cancer. Study-level information: Bladder-origin urothelial cancer in males described twenty-five of the 29 patients. Samples came from 3 weeks, at the second dose, and 6 weeks into treatment.

Method: immunoSEQ multiplex PCR; TCRdb's copy keeps in-frame clones and lacks some. The data show 60,000 or so clones, around 81% seen once. CDR1 MNHEY and CDR2 SVGAGI come from the germline V gene. The CDR3 sequence is 13 residues long. The V gene end was trimmed by 4 bases and the J gene end by 7 bases; junction bases not matched to a gene: 5. Time point defined: pretreatment peripheral blood. Metastatic or locally advanced urothelial carcinoma was present in the patients. This chain uses TRBV6-5 with TRBJ1-2, with 8 bases fitting TRBD1. The clonotype originates from an older man with urothelial cancer. The source material was PBMCs, sampled around atezolizumab (anti-PD-L1) treatment. Here the CDR3 reads CASSWQGAVGYTF. CDR3 coding DNA: TGTGCCAGCAGTTGGCAGGGGGCGGTTGGCTACACCTTC.